This note documents a single T cell receptor beta chain sequence. Its antigen remains unknown. The sample is drawn from a study of cytomegalovirus exposure and HLA in healthy donors. Findings and limits, study-wide: Roughly uniform sequencing depth across donors was assumed, possibly incorrectly. In a later analysis, an Asian-associated ancestry cluster reportedly showed fewer N-insertions than the roughly 650-donor mean. Some public TCRs appeared in many individuals, while most sequences were rare.

The CDR3 extends over 17 amino acids. Germline CDR1 MNHNS, CDR2 SASEGT. Trimming took 4 bases from V and 5 from J; bases not matched to a gene: 12. 60 Vbeta and 13 Jbeta primers were used in PCR. Using immunoSEQ multiplex PCR, the repertoire was profiled, and TCRdb retains in-frame clones only, with some absent. Among 200,000 to 250,000 clones, roughly 80% were seen once, and the ten largest hold less than 3%. The sequence was obtained from a woman aged 35 to 49 in good health and CMV-seronegative. Sequenced sample: PBMCs. This chain joins TRBV6-1 and TRBJ1-1, with 11 bases aligning to TRBD1. The DNA of the CDR3 is TGTGCCAGCAGTGCAAGGGACAGGGGGATTTCGGGTACTGAAGCTTTCTTT. It is translated as CASSARDRGISGTEAFF.